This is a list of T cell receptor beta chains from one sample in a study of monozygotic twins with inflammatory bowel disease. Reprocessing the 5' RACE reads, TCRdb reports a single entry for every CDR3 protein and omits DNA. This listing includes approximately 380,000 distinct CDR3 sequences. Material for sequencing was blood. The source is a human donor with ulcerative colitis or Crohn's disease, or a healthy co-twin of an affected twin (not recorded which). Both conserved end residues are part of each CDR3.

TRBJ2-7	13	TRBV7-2	CASSLVGLREQYF
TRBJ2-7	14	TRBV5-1	CASSREGQSYEQYF
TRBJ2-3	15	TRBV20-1	CSARTGQGHTDTQYF
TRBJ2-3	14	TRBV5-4	CASGWGVKADTQYF
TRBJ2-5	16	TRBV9	CASSGGARTTGETQYF
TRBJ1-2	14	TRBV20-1	CSAREGGGNYGYTF
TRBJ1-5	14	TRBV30	CAWSVWGGNQPQHF
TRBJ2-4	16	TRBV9	CASSVEGTGSKNIQYF
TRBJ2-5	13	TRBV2	CASSSGFWETQYF
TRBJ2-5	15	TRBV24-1	CATSDVTSGEETQYF
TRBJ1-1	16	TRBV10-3	CAISVGSGVVGTEAFF
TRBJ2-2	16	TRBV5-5	CASSLAGRENTGELFF
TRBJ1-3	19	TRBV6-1	CASSRSGTGRGKIGNTIYF
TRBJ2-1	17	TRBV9	CASSVGGWGKSDNEQFF
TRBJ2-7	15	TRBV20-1	CSARDRLAGSYEQYF
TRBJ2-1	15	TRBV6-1	CASRAGDSSYNEQFF
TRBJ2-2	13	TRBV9	CASSVMGLGELFF
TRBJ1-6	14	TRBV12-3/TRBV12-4	CARNERLENSPLHF
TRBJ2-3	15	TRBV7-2	CASSQGLALGDTQYF
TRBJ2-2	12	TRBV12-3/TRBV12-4	CASSLLTPELFF
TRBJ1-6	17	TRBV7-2	CASSLVEPSSYNSPLHF
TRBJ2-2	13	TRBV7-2	CASRFTGSGELFF
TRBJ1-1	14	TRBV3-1	CASSQTGSDTEAFF